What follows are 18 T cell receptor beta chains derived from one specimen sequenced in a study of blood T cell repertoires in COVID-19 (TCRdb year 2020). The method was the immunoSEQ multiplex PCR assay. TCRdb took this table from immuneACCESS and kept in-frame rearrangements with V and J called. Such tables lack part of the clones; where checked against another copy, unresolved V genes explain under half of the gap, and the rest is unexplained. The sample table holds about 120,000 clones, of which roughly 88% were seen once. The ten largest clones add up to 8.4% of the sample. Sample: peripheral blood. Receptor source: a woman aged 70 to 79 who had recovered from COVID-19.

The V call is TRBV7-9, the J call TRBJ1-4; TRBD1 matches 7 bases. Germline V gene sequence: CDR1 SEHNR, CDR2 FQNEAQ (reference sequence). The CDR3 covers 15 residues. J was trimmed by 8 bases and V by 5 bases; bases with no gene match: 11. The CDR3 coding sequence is TGTGCCAGCAGCAATGACAGGGCTGGTGGAGAAAAACTGTTTTTT. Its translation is CASSNDRAGGEKLFF. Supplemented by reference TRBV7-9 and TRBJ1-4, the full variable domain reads DTGVSQNPRHKITKRGQNVTFRCDPISEHNRLYWYRQTLGQGPEFLTYFQNEAQLEKSRLLSDRFSAERPKGSFSTLEIQRTEQGDSAMYLCASSNDRAGGEKLFFGSGTQLSVL.

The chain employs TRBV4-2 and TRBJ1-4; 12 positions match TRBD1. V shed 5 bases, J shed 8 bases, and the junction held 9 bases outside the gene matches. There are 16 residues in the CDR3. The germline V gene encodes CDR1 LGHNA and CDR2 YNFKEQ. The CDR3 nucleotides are TGTGCCAGCAGCTACCAACCGGGACAGGGGGCCGAAAAACTGTTTTTT. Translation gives CASSYQPGQGAEKLFF.

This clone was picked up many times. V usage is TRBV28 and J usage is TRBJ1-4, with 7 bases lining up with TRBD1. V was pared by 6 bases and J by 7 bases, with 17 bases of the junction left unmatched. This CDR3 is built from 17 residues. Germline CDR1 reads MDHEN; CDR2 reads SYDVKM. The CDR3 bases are TGTGCCAGCAGCTCTCTTTGGGCAGGGGGGCCTAGTGAAAAACTGTTTTTT. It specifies CASSSLWAGGPSEKLFF.

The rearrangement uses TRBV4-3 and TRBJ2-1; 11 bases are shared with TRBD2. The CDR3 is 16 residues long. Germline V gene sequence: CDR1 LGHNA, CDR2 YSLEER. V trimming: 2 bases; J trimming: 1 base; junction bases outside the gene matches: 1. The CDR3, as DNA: TGCGCCAGCAGCCAACGGACTAGCGGGTCCTACAATGAGCAGTTCTTC. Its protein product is CASSQRTSGSYNEQFF.

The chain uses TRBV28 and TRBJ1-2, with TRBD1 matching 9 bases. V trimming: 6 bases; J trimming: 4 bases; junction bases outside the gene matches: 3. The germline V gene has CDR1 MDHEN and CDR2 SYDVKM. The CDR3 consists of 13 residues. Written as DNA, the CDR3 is TGTGCCAGCAGGGGGACAGGGATCTATGGCTACACCTTC. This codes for CASRGTGIYGYTF.

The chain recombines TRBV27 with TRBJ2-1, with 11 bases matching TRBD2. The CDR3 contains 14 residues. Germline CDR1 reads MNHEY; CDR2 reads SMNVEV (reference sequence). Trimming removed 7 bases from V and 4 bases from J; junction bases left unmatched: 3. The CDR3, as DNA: TGTGCCAGCAAACCTAGCGGGGGGTACAATGAGCAGTTCTTC. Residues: CASKPSGGYNEQFF.

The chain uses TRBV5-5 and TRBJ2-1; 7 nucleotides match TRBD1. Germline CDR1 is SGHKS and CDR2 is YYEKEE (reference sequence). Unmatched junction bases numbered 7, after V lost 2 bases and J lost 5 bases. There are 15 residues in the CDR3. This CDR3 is CASSFFSGTDNEQFF. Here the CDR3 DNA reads TGTGCCAGCAGCTTTTTTTCTGGGACAGACAATGAGCAGTTCTTC. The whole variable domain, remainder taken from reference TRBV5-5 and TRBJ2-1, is DAGVTQSPTHLIKTRGQQVTLRCSPISGHKSVSWYQQVLGQGPQFIFQYYEKEERGRGNFPDRFSARQFPNYSSELNVNALLLGDSALYLCASSFFSGTDNEQFFGPGTRLTVL.

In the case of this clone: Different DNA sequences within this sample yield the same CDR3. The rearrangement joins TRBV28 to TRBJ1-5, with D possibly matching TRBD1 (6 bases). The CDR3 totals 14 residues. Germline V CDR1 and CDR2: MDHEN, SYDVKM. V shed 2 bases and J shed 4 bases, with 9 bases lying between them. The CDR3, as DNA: TGTGCCAGCAGTTTAGAGCAGGGGAATCAGCCCCAGCATTTT. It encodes CASSLEQGNQPQHF.

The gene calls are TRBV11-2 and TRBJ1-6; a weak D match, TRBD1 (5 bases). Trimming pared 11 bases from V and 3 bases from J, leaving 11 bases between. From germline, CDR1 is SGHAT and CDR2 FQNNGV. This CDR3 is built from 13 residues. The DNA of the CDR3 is TGTGCCGTCAGGGTGGTCTATAATTCACCCCTCCACTTT. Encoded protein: CAVRVVYNSPLHF.

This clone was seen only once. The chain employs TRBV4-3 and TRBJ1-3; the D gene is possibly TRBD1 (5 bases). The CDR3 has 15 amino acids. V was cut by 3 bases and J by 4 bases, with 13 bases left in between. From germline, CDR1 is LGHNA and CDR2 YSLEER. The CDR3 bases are TGCGCCAGCAGCCAGGGGGGAGGGTCCGGAAACACCATATATTTT. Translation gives CASSQGGGSGNTIYF.

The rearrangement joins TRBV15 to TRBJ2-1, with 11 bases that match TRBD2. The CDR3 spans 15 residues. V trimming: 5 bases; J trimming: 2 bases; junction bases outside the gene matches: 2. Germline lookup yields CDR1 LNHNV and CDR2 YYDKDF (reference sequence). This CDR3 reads CATSPLAGAYNEQFF. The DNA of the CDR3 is TGTGCCACCAGCCCACTAGCGGGAGCCTACAATGAGCAGTTCTTC. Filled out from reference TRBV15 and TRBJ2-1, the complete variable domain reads DAMVIQNPRYQVTQFGKPVTLSCSQTLNHNVMYWYQQKSSQAPKLLFHYYDKDFNNEADTPDNFQSRRPNTSFCFLDIRSPGLGDTAMYLCATSPLAGAYNEQFFGPGTRLTVL.

As DNA, the CDR3 is TGTGCCAGCAGCTCAGGGGGGGAGACCCAGTACTTC. Protein sequence: CASSSGGETQYF. This rearrangement joins TRBV7-8 to TRBJ2-5; the D gene is possibly TRBD1 (7 bases). The germline gives CDR1 SGHVS, CDR2 FQNEAQ. Trimming removed 4 bases at V and 5 bases at J, with 8 bases between. This CDR3 contains 12 residues.

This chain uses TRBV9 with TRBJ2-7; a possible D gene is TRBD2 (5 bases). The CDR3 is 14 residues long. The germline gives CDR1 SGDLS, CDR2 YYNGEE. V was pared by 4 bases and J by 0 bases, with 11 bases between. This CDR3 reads CASSLHGNSYEQYF. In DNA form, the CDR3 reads TGTGCCAGCAGCTTACACGGGAACTCCTACGAGCAGTACTTC.

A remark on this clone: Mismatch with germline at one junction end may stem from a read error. This chain's CDR3 is CQSGTGSSYNEQFF. The CDR3, as DNA: TGCCAGTCTGGAACAGGGAGCTCCTACAATGAGCAGTTCTTC. This chain uses TRBV18 with TRBJ2-1; TRBD1 is a possible D gene (6 bases). CDR1 is KGHSH, CDR2 LQKENI, per germline. This CDR3 region has 14 residues.

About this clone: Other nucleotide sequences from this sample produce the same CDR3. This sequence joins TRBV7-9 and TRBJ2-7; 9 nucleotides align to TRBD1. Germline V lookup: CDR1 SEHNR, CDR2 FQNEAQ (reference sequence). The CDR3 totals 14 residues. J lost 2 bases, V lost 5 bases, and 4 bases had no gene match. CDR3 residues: CASSPGQGAYEQYF. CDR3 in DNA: TGTGCCAGCAGCCCGGGACAGGGTGCCTACGAGCAGTACTTC.

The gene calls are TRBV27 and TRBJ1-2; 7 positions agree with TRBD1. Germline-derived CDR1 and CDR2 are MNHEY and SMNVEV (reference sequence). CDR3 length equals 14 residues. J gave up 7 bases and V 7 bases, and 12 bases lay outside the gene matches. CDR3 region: CASIKQGGQSGYTF. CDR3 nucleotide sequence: TGTGCCAGCATTAAGCAGGGGGGACAGAGTGGCTACACCTTC.

CDR3 sequence: CASSLAKGQYNSPLHF. CDR3 coding DNA: TGTGCCAGCAGCTTAGCAAAGGGGCAGTACAATTCACCCCTCCACTTT. J is TRBJ1-6 and V is TRBV7-9; D may be TRBD1 (5 bases). The germline V and J ends were trimmed by 0 bases and 7 bases, with 13 bases remaining between them. CDR1 and CDR2 from the germline V gene are SEHNR and FQNEAQ (reference sequence). The CDR3 spans 16 residues.

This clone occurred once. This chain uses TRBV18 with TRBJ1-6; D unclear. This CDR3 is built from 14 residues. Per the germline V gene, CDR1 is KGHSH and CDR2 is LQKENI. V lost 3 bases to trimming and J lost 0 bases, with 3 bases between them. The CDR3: CASSPSSYNSPLHF. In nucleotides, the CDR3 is TGTGCCAGCTCACCTAGCTCCTATAATTCACCCCTCCACTTT.